The next 3 T cell receptor beta chains were all read from a single sample in a study of PD-1 blockade in classical Hodgkin lymphoma. Time point noted: cycle 4 day 1 (C4D1), after more than five weeks of nivolumab. In every patient, relapse followed autologous stem cell transplantation, while exposure to brentuximab vedotin differed. This table comes from immunoSEQ multiplex PCR, and its TCRdb copy is limited to in-frame clones, with some not included. The sample carries approximately 22,000 clones, roughly three quarters recorded once. The sequenced sample was peripheral blood mononuclear cells (PBMCs), obtained before the fourth cycle of nivolumab. These receptor sequences come from a human donor with classical Hodgkin lymphoma.

The rearrangement joins TRBV4-2 to TRBJ1-4; D is undetermined. Between the trimmed V and J ends, which lost 5 bases and 5 bases, there was a span of 9 bases. The germline V gene encodes CDR1 LGHNA and CDR2 YNFKEQ. There are 13 residues in the CDR3. The CDR3 is CASSAGENEKLFF. In DNA form, the CDR3 reads TGTGCCAGCAGCGCAGGCGAAAATGAAAAACTGTTTTTT.

This clone was counted a single time. The CDR3 region is CASSSLTSGFGETQYF. The CDR3 bases are TGCGCCAGCAGCTCCCTGACTAGCGGCTTCGGAGAGACCCAGTACTTC. V and J are TRBV5-1 and TRBJ2-5, with TRBD2 identical over 9 bases. Germline V gene data show CDR1 as SGHRS and CDR2 as YFSETQ. The CDR3 length is 16 residues. With V trimmed by 3 bases and J by 4 bases, 10 bases remained unmatched.

This clone came up once. V and J are TRBV6-6 and TRBJ2-7, with TRBD2 identical over 10 bases. The CDR3 is 15 amino acids. Looked up from germline, CDR1 is MNHNY and CDR2 is SVGAGI (reference sequence). V lost 3 bases to trimming and J lost 4 bases; unmatched junction nucleotides: 6. DNA for the CDR3: TGTGCCAGCAGTTATCGCACTAGCGGGACTTACGAGCAGTACTTC. It encodes CASSYRTSGTYEQYF.